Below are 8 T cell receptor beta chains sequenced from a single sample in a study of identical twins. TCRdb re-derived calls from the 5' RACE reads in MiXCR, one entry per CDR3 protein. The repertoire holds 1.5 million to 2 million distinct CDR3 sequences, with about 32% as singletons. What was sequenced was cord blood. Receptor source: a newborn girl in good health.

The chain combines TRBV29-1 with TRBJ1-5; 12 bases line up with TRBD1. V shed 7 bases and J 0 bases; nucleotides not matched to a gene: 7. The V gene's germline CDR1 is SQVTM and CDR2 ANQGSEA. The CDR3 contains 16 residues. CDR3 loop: CSDWDRGPYSNQPQHF. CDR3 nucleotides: TGCAGCGACTGGGACAGGGGGCCATATAGCAATCAGCCCCAGCATTTT.

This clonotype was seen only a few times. The DNA of the CDR3 is TGTGCCAGCAGTTTAGTGGGACTAGCGGGGATCTCCTACAATGAGCAGTTCTTC. Translating it yields CASSLVGLAGISYNEQFF. V and J are TRBV12-3 or TRBV12-4 and TRBJ2-1, with 13 bases identical to TRBD2. The trim removed 1 base at V and 0 bases at J, leaving 3 bases unmatched. The CDR3 length is 18 residues.

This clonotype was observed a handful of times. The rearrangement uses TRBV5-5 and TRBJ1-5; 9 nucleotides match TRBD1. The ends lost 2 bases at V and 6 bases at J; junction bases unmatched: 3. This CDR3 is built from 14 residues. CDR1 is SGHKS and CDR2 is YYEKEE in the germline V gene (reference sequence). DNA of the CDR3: TGTGCCAGCAGCTTTACAGGGGGCAGTCAGCCCCAGCATTTT. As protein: CASSFTGGSQPQHF.

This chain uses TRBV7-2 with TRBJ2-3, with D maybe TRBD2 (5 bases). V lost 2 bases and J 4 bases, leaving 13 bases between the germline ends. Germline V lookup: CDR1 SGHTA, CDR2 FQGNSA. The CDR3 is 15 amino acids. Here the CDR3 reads CASSLPRGGSDTQYF. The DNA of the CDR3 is TGTGCCAGCAGCTTACCCCGCGGAGGCTCAGATACGCAGTATTTT.

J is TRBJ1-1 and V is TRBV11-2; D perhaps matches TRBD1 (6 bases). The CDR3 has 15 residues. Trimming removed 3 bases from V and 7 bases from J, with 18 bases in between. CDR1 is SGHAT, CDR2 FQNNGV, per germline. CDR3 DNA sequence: TGTGCCAGCAGCTTCGTTCCGGGACAAGCCGGTGAAGCTTTCTTT. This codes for CASSFVPGQAGEAFF.

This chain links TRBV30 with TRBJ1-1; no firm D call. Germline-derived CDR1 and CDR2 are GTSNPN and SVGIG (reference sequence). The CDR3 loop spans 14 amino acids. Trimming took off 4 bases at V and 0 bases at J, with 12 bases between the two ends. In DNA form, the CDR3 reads TGTGCCTGGATGGTGACATGGATGAACACTGAAGCTTTCTTT. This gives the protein CAWMVTWMNTEAFF.

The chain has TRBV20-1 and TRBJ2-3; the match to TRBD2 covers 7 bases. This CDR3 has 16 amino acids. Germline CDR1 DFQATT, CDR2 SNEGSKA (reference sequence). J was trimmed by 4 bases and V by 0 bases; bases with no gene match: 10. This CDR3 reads CSARDLIGGRADTQYF. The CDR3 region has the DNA TGCAGTGCTAGAGATCTAATAGGCGGGAGAGCAGATACGCAGTATTTT.

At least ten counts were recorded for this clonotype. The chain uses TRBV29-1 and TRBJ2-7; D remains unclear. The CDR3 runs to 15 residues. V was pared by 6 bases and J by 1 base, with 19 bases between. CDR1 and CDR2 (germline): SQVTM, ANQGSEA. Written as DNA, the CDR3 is TGCAGCGTAAGTGACACGACCCGAACATCCTACGAGCAGTACTTC. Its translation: CSVSDTTRTSYEQYF.